This is a list of T cell receptor beta chains from one sample in a study of human T cells and chemical hapten exposure. TCRdb reprocessed the RACE reads via MiXCR and lists one record per CDR3 protein. The data show roughly 380,000 distinct CDR3 sequences, with roughly 4.8% seen just once and roughly 2.4% held by the top ten. Here the sequenced sample was whole blood, taken in connection with sensitization to the hapten diphenylcyclopropenone (DPC). The origin of the receptors is a woman aged 45-65 years with alopecia areata. Some clones in this sample may be carry-over from other donors' samples. CDR3s leave out the opening cysteine and the closing phenylalanine or tryptophan. The order of the fields is J gene, V gene, CDR3 protein.

>TRBJ2-7|TRBV7-6
ASSSLGGFGEQY
>TRBJ1-2|TRBV27
ASSVQGGGYT
>TRBJ2-4|TRBV5-1
ASSSYGTPGDIQY
>TRBJ2-5|TRBV5-1
ASRRIGGDVQETQY
>TRBJ2-2|TRBV29-1
SVETPSRRSRTGELF
>TRBJ2-2|TRBV12-3/TRBV12-4
ASILYTGELF
>TRBJ2-3|TRBV29-1
SVEPTGGPRDTQY
>TRBJ2-3|TRBV20-1
SARVGGTDTQY
>TRBJ2-1|TRBV5-6
ASSLLASGQGRSGQF
>TRBJ2-3|TRBV6-1
ASSVLAGQHGTDTQY
>TRBJ2-3|TRBV6-2/TRBV6-3
ASSYSRLAGPPDTQY
>TRBJ1-1|TRBV5-1
ASSKGQGSNTEAF
>TRBJ2-7|TRBV27
ASSLQGTLSLFGEQY
>TRBJ1-2|TRBV7-9
ASSSPDRAYGYT
>TRBJ2-7|TRBV30
AWKRDPGPGEQY
>TRBJ2-7|TRBV20-1
SARGNRDTGYEQY
>TRBJ1-5|TRBV6-5
ASSYLGADQPQH
>TRBJ2-5|TRBV5-4
ASSPDGKTQY
>TRBJ2-7|TRBV5-1
ASSLGVRTTTYEQY
>TRBJ1-5|TRBV4-1
ASSQDKLGQPQH
>TRBJ2-3|TRBV29-1
SARSDTQY
>TRBJ1-5|TRBV5-6
ASSLRGPGNQPQH
>TRBJ1-6|TRBV5-5
ASSVQGQGDSPLH
>TRBJ1-1|TRBV6-5
ASSLTGDGAF
>TRBJ2-7|TRBV9
ASSVTPDRGLSEQY
>TRBJ2-3|TRBV5-1
ASSFLGDGRARDTQY
>TRBJ1-4|TRBV6-6
ASSYLQGLEKLF
>TRBJ2-3|TRBV20-1
SASYMALSTDTQY
>TRBJ2-7|TRBV4-2
ASSQDLGWGQY
>TRBJ1-3|TRBV18
ASSPTENGNTIY
>TRBJ1-4|TRBV28
ASSFTGPLGILF
>TRBJ1-5|TRBV13
ASSLGVSRPQH